This T cell receptor (beta chain) emerged from a study of post-analysis software for immune sequencing data. The wider study: Relapsing-remitting, secondary progressive and progressive-relapsing forms of multiple sclerosis all featured among disease courses. Study results and caveats: F measure showed strong co-clustering of same-batch samples. Significantly lower normalized Chao1 diversity was seen in multiple sclerosis patients than in controls. There were about 5 TRBV segments more frequent in patients than controls, and TRBV5-6, TRBV5-1 and TRBV20-1 were among them.

The TCR beta cDNA libraries contained unique molecular identifiers. Once about 0.9 to 11 million T cells were used, about half a million cDNA molecules resulted. TCRdb independently ran MiXCR on the PCR reads; one entry per CDR3 protein. The sample lists around 400,000 distinct CDR3 sequences; about a third were seen once. With 3 bases clipped from V and 6 bases from J, the junction kept 3 bases outside the gene matches. This CDR3 spans 13 amino acids. Notes on this clonotype: Its antigen is as yet unknown.

The TCR comes from a girl between 5 and 17 years old with multiple sclerosis. The sample consisted of blood. V usage is TRBV12-3 or TRBV12-4 and J usage is TRBJ2-3; TRBD1 matches 7 bases. The CDR3 region has the DNA TGTGCCAGCAGTTTCTTACAGGGGGATACGCAGTATTTT. Translated: CASSFLQGDTQYF.